Shown below are 10 T cell receptor beta chains from a single sample sequenced in a study of T-cell reconstitution after alpha-beta-depleted transplantation in children. The TCRbeta library incorporated unique molecular identifiers. TCRdb passed the PCR reads through MiXCR, listing each CDR3 protein once. In the table there are 800,000 to 1,000,000 distinct CDR3 sequences, roughly 29% of which are singletons. The sequences come from PBMCs, mostly from graft donor cells, collected 360 days after TCRalphabeta/CD19-depleted stem cell transplant. These receptor sequences come from a boy under three years old who had a stem cell transplant for SCID, so the T cells may come from the graft donor.

Worth noting for this clonotype: The junction differs from germline at one of its ends, possibly a read error. In nucleotides, the CDR3 is TGCAGTGCTAGAGGCCCTGGGACAGAGTTACCTTTC. Residues: CSARGPGTELPF. V gene TRBV20-1 combines with J gene TRBJ2-7, with TRBD1 matching 7 bases. The CDR3 extends over 12 amino acids. Germline loops: CDR1 DFQATT, CDR2 SNEGSKA (reference sequence).

The V call is TRBV11-2, the J call TRBJ2-3; the D gene is possibly TRBD1 (5 bases). With 1 base removed from V and 4 bases from J, the gap between germline ends came to 15 bases. The CDR3 has 16 residues. CDR1 and CDR2 from the germline V gene are SGHAT and FQNNGV. The DNA of the CDR3 is TGTGCCAGCAGCTTAGGACCAGGCAGGGCGGCAGATACGCAGTATTTT. Protein: CASSLGPGRAADTQYF.

This rearrangement joins TRBV6-1 to TRBJ1-1; no reliable D call. The V end lost 2 bases, the J end lost 5 bases, and 12 bases lay between the germline ends. CDR1 is MNHNS, CDR2 SASEGT, per germline. The CDR3 covers 14 residues. CDR3 sequence: CASSERTGWTEAFF. The CDR3 coding sequence is TGTGCCAGCAGTGAAAGGACGGGGTGGACTGAAGCTTTCTTT.

This clonotype was seen many times. This chain uses TRBV12-3 or TRBV12-4 with TRBJ2-7, with a weak D call TRBD2 (6 bases). V lost 5 bases to trimming and J lost 1 base, with 9 bases between them. The CDR3 is made up of 13 amino acids. This CDR3 reads CASSAGLSYEQYF. DNA of the CDR3: TGTGCCAGCAGTGCTGGACTATCCTACGAGCAGTACTTC.

The sample holds a few counts of this clonotype. The chain has TRBV20-1 and TRBJ2-7; D remains ambiguous. CDR3 length: 12 amino acids. The germline V and J ends were trimmed by 5 bases and 0 bases, with 8 bases remaining between them. The germline gives CDR1 DFQATT, CDR2 SNEGSKA (reference sequence). The CDR3 here is CSAPYSSYEQYF. CDR3 DNA: TGCAGTGCTCCCTACTCCTCCTACGAGCAGTACTTC.

This clonotype was observed a handful of times. The chain combines TRBV7-8 with TRBJ2-5; possibly TRBD2 for D (7 bases). The germline V gene encodes CDR1 SGHVS and CDR2 FQNEAQ. There are 16 residues in the CDR3. V lost 5 bases and J 2 bases, leaving 18 bases between the germline ends. The CDR3 spells CASSIYRGGWQETQYF. Written as DNA, the CDR3 is TGTGCCAGCAGCATCTACCGCGGGGGCTGGCAAGAGACCCAGTACTTC.

This chain's CDR3 is CASSLGTGIGELFF. The CDR3 DNA sequence: TGTGCCAGCAGCTTAGGAACGGGCATCGGGGAGCTGTTTTTT. The rearrangement joins TRBV7-2 to TRBJ2-2; D ambiguous. This CDR3 region has 14 residues. With 1 base removed from V and 7 bases from J, the gap between germline ends came to 10 bases. Germline CDR1 SGHTA, CDR2 FQGNSA.

This sequence joins TRBV5-1 and TRBJ2-7, with a tentative D call TRBD1 (6 bases). Trimming left V 1 base short and J 2 bases short, with 16 bases between. The CDR3 extends over 16 amino acids. Germline CDR1 is SGHRS and CDR2 is YFSETQ. The CDR3 DNA follows: TGCGCCAGCAGCTTGTCCTCCAGGGGTCCCCCCTACGAGCAGTACTTC. Translation: CASSLSSRGPPYEQYF.

The J gene is TRBJ1-1, the V gene TRBV20-1; unclear D gene. Trimming removed 1 base at V and 4 bases at J, with 13 bases between. The V gene's germline CDR1 is DFQATT and CDR2 SNEGSKA (reference sequence). The CDR3 covers 14 residues. CDR3 in DNA: TGCAGTGCTAGAGGGGCAGGACTGGGCACTGAAGCTTTCTTT. Translating gives CSARGAGLGTEAFF.

With respect to this clonotype: Mismatch with germline at one junction end may stem from a read error. The chain carries TRBV3-1 and TRBJ2-7; the D gene is possibly TRBD1 (5 bases). The V gene's germline CDR1 is LGHDT and CDR2 YNNKEL (reference sequence). This CDR3 has 13 residues. CDR3 loop: CASSEDSFYEQYF. In nucleotides, the CDR3 is TGTGCCAGCAGCGAAGACAGCTTCTACGAGCAGTACTTC.